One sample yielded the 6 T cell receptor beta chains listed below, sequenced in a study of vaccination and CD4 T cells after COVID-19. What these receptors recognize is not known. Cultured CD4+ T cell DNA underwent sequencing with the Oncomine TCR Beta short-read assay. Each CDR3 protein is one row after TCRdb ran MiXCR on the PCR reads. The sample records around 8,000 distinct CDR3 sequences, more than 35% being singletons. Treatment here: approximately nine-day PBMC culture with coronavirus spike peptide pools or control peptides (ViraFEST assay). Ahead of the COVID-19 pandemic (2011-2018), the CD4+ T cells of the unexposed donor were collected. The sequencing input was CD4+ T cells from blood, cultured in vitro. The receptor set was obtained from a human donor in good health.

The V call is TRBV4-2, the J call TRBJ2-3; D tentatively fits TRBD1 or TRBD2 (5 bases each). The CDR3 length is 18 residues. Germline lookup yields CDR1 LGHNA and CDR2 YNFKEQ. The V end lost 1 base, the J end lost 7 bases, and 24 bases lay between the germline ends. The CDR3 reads CASSQASSWDGVGYTQYF. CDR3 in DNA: TGTGCCAGCAGCCAAGCCAGCTCCTGGGACGGGGTCGGATATACGCAGTATTTT.

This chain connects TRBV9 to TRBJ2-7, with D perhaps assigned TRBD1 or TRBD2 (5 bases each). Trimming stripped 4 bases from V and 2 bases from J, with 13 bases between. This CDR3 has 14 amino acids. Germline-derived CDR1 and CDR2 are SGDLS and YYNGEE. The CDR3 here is CASSPSGAPYEQYF. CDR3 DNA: TGTGCCAGCAGCCCCTCCGGGGCGCCCTACGAGCAGTACTTC.

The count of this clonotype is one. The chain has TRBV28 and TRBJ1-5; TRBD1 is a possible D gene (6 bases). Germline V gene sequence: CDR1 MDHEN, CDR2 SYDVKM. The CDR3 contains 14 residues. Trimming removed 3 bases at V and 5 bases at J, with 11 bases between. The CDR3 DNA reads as TGTGCCAGCAGTTTTCCCCCAGGGGATCAGCCCCAGCATTTT. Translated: CASSFPPGDQPQHF.

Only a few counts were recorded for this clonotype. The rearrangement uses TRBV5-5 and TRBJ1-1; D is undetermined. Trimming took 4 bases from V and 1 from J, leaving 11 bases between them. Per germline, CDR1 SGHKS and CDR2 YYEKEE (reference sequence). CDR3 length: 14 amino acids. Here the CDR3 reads CASSPPWENTEAFF. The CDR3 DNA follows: TGTGCCAGCAGCCCCCCCTGGGAGAACACTGAAGCTTTCTTT.

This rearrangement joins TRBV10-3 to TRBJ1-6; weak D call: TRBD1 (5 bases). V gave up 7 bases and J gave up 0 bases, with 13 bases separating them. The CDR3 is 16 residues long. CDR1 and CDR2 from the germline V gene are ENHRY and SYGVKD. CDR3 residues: CAIKDGGSSYNSPLHF. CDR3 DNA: TGTGCCATCAAGGACGGGGGAAGCTCCTATAATTCACCCCTCCACTTT.

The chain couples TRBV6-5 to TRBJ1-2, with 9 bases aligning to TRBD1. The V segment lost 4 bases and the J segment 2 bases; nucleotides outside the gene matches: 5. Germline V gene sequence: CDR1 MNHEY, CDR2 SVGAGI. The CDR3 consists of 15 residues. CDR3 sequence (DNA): TGTGCCAGCAGTTCCCCCGGGACAGGGAACTATGGCTACACCTTC. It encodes CASSSPGTGNYGYTF.